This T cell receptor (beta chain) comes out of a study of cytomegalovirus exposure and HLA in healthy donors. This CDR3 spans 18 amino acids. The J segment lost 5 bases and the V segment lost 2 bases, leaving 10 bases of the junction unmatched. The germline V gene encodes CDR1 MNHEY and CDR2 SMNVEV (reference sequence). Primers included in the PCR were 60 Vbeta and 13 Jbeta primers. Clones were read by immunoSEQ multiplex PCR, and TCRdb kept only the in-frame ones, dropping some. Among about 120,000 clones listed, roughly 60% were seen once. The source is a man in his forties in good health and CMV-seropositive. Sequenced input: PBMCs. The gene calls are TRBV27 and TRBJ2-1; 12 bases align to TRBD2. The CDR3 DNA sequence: TGTGCCAGCAGTTTACTAGCGGGAGGGGCGCGTTTGGACAATGAGCAGTTCTTC. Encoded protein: CASSLLAGGARLDNEQFF.